This T cell receptor (beta chain) was recorded in a study of shared clonotypes between healthy human individuals. Findings and caveats of the study: A reduction in generation probabilities was seen for non-shared clonotypes relative to those shared by all four donors.

Trimming removed 3 bases from V and 1 base from J, with 6 bases in between. Germline V gene sequence: CDR1 SGHTA, CDR2 FQGNSA. This CDR3 is built from 13 residues. The protocol was immunoSEQ multiplex PCR, while the TCRdb copy is restricted to in-frame clones and leaves out a portion. The profile covers roughly 2,300,000 clones, with 80% to 95% appearing a single time and 0.37% taken by the ten largest. Concerning this clone: What it binds is not known. Other DNA sequences from this sample encode an identical CDR3 as well.

Division of CD4+ cells produced a CD45RA+ naive subset and a CD45RA-negative memory subset. The chain joins TRBV7-2 to TRBJ1-1; D gene unclear. The clonotype originates from a man between 18 and 29 years old in good health. Some clones in this sample may be carry-over from other donors' samples. The specimen was naive CD4+ T cells from PBMCs. Described subset: CD45RA+ positively selected. CDR3 DNA sequence: TGTGCCAGCAGCTTCAGCACGAACACTGAAGCTTTCTTT. It encodes CASSFSTNTEAFF.